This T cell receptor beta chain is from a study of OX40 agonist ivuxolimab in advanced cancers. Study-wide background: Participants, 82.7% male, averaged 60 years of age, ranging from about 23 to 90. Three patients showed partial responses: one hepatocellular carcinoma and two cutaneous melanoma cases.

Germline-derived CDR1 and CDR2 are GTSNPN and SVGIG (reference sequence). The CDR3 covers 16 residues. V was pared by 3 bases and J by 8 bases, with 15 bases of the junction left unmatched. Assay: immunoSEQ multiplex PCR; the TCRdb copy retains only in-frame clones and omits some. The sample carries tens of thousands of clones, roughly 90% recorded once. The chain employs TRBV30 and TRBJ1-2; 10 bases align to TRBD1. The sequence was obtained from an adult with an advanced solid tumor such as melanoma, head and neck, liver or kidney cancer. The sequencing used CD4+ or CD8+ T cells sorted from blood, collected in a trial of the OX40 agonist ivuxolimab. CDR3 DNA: TGTGCCTGGAGCTCGACAGTGAGGACAGGGGGAATCGGCTACACCTTC. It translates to CAWSSTVRTGGIGYTF.